Listed below are T cell receptor beta chains from one sample, sequenced in a study of OX40 agonist ivuxolimab in advanced cancers. Only in-frame clones appear in the TCRdb table, and some are missing; sequencing was by immunoSEQ multiplex PCR. Counted here are approximately 19,000 clones, 90% occurring once; the ten biggest clones make up approximately 49%. This material consisted of CD4+ or CD8+ T cells sorted from blood, taken in a trial of the OX40 agonist ivuxolimab. These receptors were taken from an adult with an advanced solid tumor such as melanoma, head and neck, liver or kidney cancer. The CDR3 runs from the conserved cysteine through the conserved F or W. Fields, in order: clone size, CDR3 length, J gene, V gene, D gene, CDR3 DNA, CDR3 protein. D genes are given only for firm matches. For some rows the clone size is stated as once, few or many, or as a class when expanded; others skip it.

clone_size: NA
cdr3_length: 13
j_call: TRBJ1-3
v_call: TRBV27
d_call: NA
cdr3_nt: TGTGCCAGCAGTTTGAACTCTGGAAACACCATATATTTT
cdr3_aa: CASSLNSGNTIYF

clone_size: NA
cdr3_length: 14
j_call: TRBJ2-1
v_call: TRBV19
d_call: TRBD2
cdr3_nt: TGTGCCAGTGATTCCGGGACTAGCGGCAATGAGCAGTTCTTC
cdr3_aa: CASDSGTSGNEQFF

clone_size: NA
cdr3_length: 18
j_call: TRBJ2-5
v_call: TRBV19
d_call: NA
cdr3_nt: TGTGCCAGTAGTATAGCCCAGGGGTCTCCCTTAGACCAAGAGACCCAGTACTTC
cdr3_aa: CASSIAQGSPLDQETQYF

clone_size: NA
cdr3_length: 13
j_call: TRBJ2-4
v_call: TRBV11-2
d_call: NA
cdr3_nt: TGTGCCAGCAGCACAGGGATTTTTGACATTCAGTACTTC
cdr3_aa: CASSTGIFDIQYF

clone_size: NA
cdr3_length: 12
j_call: TRBJ2-7
v_call: TRBV11-2
d_call: NA
cdr3_nt: TGTGCCAGCAGCTTAGGATTCTACGAGCAGTACTTC
cdr3_aa: CASSLGFYEQYF

clone_size: NA
cdr3_length: 16
j_call: TRBJ2-3
v_call: TRBV7-2
d_call: TRBD2
cdr3_nt: TGTGCCAGCAGCCCAATCACACTAGCGATAACAGATACGCAGTATTTT
cdr3_aa: CASSPITLAITDTQYF

clone_size: once
cdr3_length: 17
j_call: TRBJ2-2
v_call: TRBV5-1
d_call: TRBD2
cdr3_nt: TGCGCCAGCAGCTTGGGAGGAAGCGGGAGGGCCGACGGGGAGCTGTTTTTT
cdr3_aa: CASSLGGSGRADGELFF

clone_size: NA
cdr3_length: 15
j_call: TRBJ2-2
v_call: TRBV6-5
d_call: TRBD2
cdr3_nt: TGTGCCAGCAGTGGGACTAGACTATCGAACGGGGAGCTGTTTTTT
cdr3_aa: CASSGTRLSNGELFF

clone_size: NA
cdr3_length: 12
j_call: TRBJ2-7
v_call: TRBV5-8
d_call: NA
cdr3_nt: TGTGCCAGCAGCTTCCGGACAATCGAGCAGTACTTC
cdr3_aa: CASSFRTIEQYF

clone_size: NA
cdr3_length: 15
j_call: TRBJ2-7
v_call: TRBV5-1
d_call: NA
cdr3_nt: TGCGCCAGCAGCTTGGTCGGAGGAACGGCCTACGAGCAGTACTTC
cdr3_aa: CASSLVGGTAYEQYF

clone_size: large
cdr3_length: 15
j_call: TRBJ2-2
v_call: TRBV28
d_call: NA
cdr3_nt: TGTGCCAGCAGTTTATTTTTCCTCGGGGGCGGGGAGCTGTTTTTT
cdr3_aa: CASSLFFLGGGELFF

clone_size: NA
cdr3_length: 15
j_call: TRBJ2-7
v_call: TRBV6-1
d_call: NA
cdr3_nt: TGTGCCAGCAGTGAGGGTAGCTCCGTCACCTACGAGCAGTACTTC
cdr3_aa: CASSEGSSVTYEQYF

clone_size: NA
cdr3_length: 15
j_call: TRBJ2-3
v_call: TRBV28
d_call: NA
cdr3_nt: TGTGCCAGCAGTTTGAGCAGGGTGGCGACAGATACGCAGTATTTT
cdr3_aa: CASSLSRVATDTQYF

clone_size: NA
cdr3_length: 16
j_call: TRBJ2-5
v_call: TRBV10-1
d_call: TRBD1
cdr3_nt: TGCGCCAGCAGTGAGTCCCTCACCCGGACAGGAGAGACCCAGTACTTC
cdr3_aa: CASSESLTRTGETQYF

clone_size: NA
cdr3_length: 14
j_call: TRBJ2-3
v_call: TRBV4-2
d_call: NA
cdr3_nt: TGTGCCAGCAGCAATCAAGACGGGACAGATACGCAGTATTTT
cdr3_aa: CASSNQDGTDTQYF

clone_size: NA
cdr3_length: 13
j_call: TRBJ2-1
v_call: TRBV7-2
d_call: NA
cdr3_nt: TGTGCCAGCGGCCCCTTTGCCTACAATGAGCAGTTCTTC
cdr3_aa: CASGPFAYNEQFF

clone_size: NA
cdr3_length: 17
j_call: TRBJ2-3
v_call: TRBV4-1
d_call: NA
cdr3_nt: TGCGCCAGCAGCTCCCCCGGATCCTGGTCTAGCACAGATACGCAGTATTTT
cdr3_aa: CASSSPGSWSSTDTQYF

clone_size: NA
cdr3_length: 13
j_call: TRBJ1-5
v_call: TRBV28
d_call: NA
cdr3_nt: TGTGCCAGCATTGGGACACGAAATCAGCCCCAGCATTTT
cdr3_aa: CASIGTRNQPQHF

clone_size: NA
cdr3_length: 13
j_call: TRBJ2-7
v_call: TRBV7-2
d_call: NA
cdr3_nt: TGTGCCAGCAGCCTACAGAGCTCCTACGAGCAGTACTTC
cdr3_aa: CASSLQSSYEQYF

clone_size: NA
cdr3_length: 17
j_call: TRBJ2-4
v_call: TRBV5-5
d_call: NA
cdr3_nt: TGTGCCAGCAGCCAATCCGGGTTCGGGGTGGTCAAAAACATTCAGTACTTC
cdr3_aa: CASSQSGFGVVKNIQYF

clone_size: NA
cdr3_length: 15
j_call: TRBJ2-5
v_call: TRBV28
d_call: NA
cdr3_nt: TGTGCCAGCAGTTCCAGGGAGCCCTCCCAAGAGACCCAGTACTTC
cdr3_aa: CASSSREPSQETQYF

clone_size: NA
cdr3_length: 13
j_call: TRBJ1-5
v_call: TRBV19
d_call: NA
cdr3_nt: TGTGCCAGTAGTATATGGCCAGGTCAGCCCCAGCATTTT
cdr3_aa: CASSIWPGQPQHF

clone_size: NA
cdr3_length: 14
j_call: TRBJ2-3
v_call: TRBV10-3
d_call: NA
cdr3_nt: TGTGCCATCAGTGAAGGGTTTGTCACAGATACGCAGTATTTT
cdr3_aa: CAISEGFVTDTQYF